These T cell receptor beta chains were read from a single sample in a study of shared clonotypes between healthy human individuals. Assay: immunoSEQ multiplex PCR; the TCRdb copy retains only in-frame clones and omits some. This sample carries some 2 million clones, roughly 95% of them seen once, and the ten largest clones take more than 0.95%. The sample was naive CD8+ T cells sorted from blood. The receptors were gathered from a man aged 18 to 30 in good health. The CDR3 runs from the conserved cysteine through the conserved F or W. The D gene is left open where the match is weak. Where a row states a size, it is once, few, many or the class of an expanded clone; other rows omit it.

abundance,j_gene,d_gene,v_gene,CDR3aa,CDR3nt
NA,TRBJ2-1,TRBD1,TRBV5-4,CASSAGGGYNEQFF,TGTGCCAGCAGCGCAGGGGGTGGGTACAATGAGCAGTTCTTC
NA,TRBJ2-1,NA,TRBV9,CASSAPPYNEQFF,TGTGCCAGCAGCGCCCCCCCCTACAATGAGCAGTTCTTC
NA,TRBJ2-3,TRBD2,TRBV11-2,CASSLVGGGPTDTQYF,TGTGCCAGCAGCTTAGTCGGGGGAGGGCCCACAGATACGCAGTATTTT
NA,TRBJ2-7,NA,TRBV5-6,CASSLSESLGEQYF,TGTGCCAGCAGCTTGAGCGAATCTCTGGGGGAGCAGTACTTC
once,TRBJ2-7,TRBD1,TRBV6-5,CASGTGNSYEQYF,TGTGCCAGCGGGACAGGGAACTCCTACGAGCAGTACTTC
NA,TRBJ2-7,TRBD1,TRBV7-6,CASSSTGGHEQYF,TGTGCCAGCAGCTCCACAGGGGGCCACGAGCAGTACTTC
NA,TRBJ2-5,NA,TRBV23-1,CASSPQGALEETQYF,TGCGCCAGCAGTCCCCAAGGGGCGCTGGAAGAGACCCAGTACTTC
NA,TRBJ2-1,NA,TRBV7-9,CASSLISGDGYNEQFF,TGTGCCAGCAGCTTAATATCCGGGGACGGATACAATGAGCAGTTCTTC
NA,TRBJ1-1,TRBD1,TRBV9,CASSVHGQESEAFF,TGTGCCAGCAGCGTTCACGGACAGGAGTCTGAAGCTTTCTTT
NA,TRBJ1-2,TRBD1,TRBV27,CASSTGGQGTYGYTF,TGTGCCTCTTCGACCGGGGGACAGGGGACCTATGGCTACACCTTC
NA,TRBJ2-7,TRBD1,TRBV28,CASSLIDRGKIISYEQYF,TGTGCCAGCAGTCTAATCGACAGGGGAAAAATTATTTCCTACGAGCAGTACTTC
NA,TRBJ1-2,NA,TRBV6-5,CASSAGRMSPDGYTF,TGTGCCAGCAGTGCGGGACGGATGTCGCCCGATGGCTACACCTTC
NA,TRBJ1-1,NA,TRBV6-5,CASSYSNRNTEAFF,TGTGCCAGCAGTTACTCAAATAGGAACACTGAAGCTTTCTTT
NA,TRBJ2-5,TRBD2,TRBV5-1,CASSSPLAGGRETQYF,TGCGCCAGCAGCTCCCCACTTGCGGGGGGGCGGGAGACCCAGTACTTC
NA,TRBJ2-7,TRBD1,TRBV28,CASRSTGDYEQYF,TGTGCCAGCAGATCAACAGGGGACTACGAGCAGTACTTC
few,TRBJ1-5,NA,TRBV4-1,CASSQEEGYSNQPQHF,TGCGCCAGCAGCCAAGAGGAGGGGTATAGCAATCAGCCCCAGCATTTT
NA,TRBJ2-7,TRBD1,TRBV28,CASATGGSSYEQYF,TGTGCCAGCGCTACAGGGGGCTCCTCCTACGAGCAGTACTTC
NA,TRBJ2-7,TRBD2,TRBV15,CATSIGLAEGSYEQYF,TGTGCCACCAGCATAGGACTAGCGGAAGGGTCCTACGAGCAGTACTTC
NA,TRBJ2-1,NA,TRBV12-5,CASGFSGDEQFF,TGTGCTAGTGGTTTCAGCGGCGATGAGCAGTTCTTC
NA,TRBJ2-5,NA,TRBV7-9,CASSLLQGQETQYF,TGTGCCAGCAGCTTATTGCAGGGCCAAGAGACCCAGTACTTC
NA,TRBJ2-6,NA,TRBV30,CAWTGSGANVLTF,TGTGCCTGGACGGGCTCTGGGGCCAACGTCCTGACTTTC
NA,TRBJ2-7,NA,TRBV2,CASSEMAGATYEQYF,TGTGCCAGCAGTGAGATGGCTGGGGCGACCTACGAGCAGTACTTC
NA,TRBJ2-2,NA,TRBV14,CASRDTGRNTGELFF,TGTGCCAGCAGGGATACCGGGAGGAACACCGGGGAGCTGTTTTTT
NA,TRBJ2-6,NA,TRBV5-6,CASSEPFSGANVLTF,TGTGCCAGCAGCGAACCTTTCTCTGGGGCCAACGTCCTGACTTTC
NA,TRBJ2-3,TRBD2,TRBV5-1,CASSLVAGDNGVTDTQYF,TGCGCCAGCAGCTTGGTTGCGGGAGATAATGGGGTCACAGATACGCAGTATTTT
once,TRBJ2-1,TRBD1,TRBV5-6,CASSYGTVYNEQFF,TGTGCCAGCAGCTACGGGACAGTCTACAATGAGCAGTTCTTC
NA,TRBJ2-3,NA,TRBV30,CAWSVRGELDTQYF,TGTGCCTGGAGTGTAAGAGGTGAACTAGATACGCAGTATTTT
once,TRBJ1-2,NA,TRBV15,CATRMENYRVGYGYTF,TGTGCCACCAGGATGGAAAACTACAGGGTCGGCTATGGCTACACCTTC
NA,TRBJ2-7,NA,TRBV6-6,CATRLGDNYEQYF,TGTGCCACCCGTTTAGGAGACAACTACGAGCAGTACTTC
once,TRBJ2-7,NA,TRBV13,CASSLIGRRDSNYEQYF,TGTGCCAGCAGCTTAATCGGCCGCCGGGACTCCAACTACGAGCAGTACTTC
NA,TRBJ1-4,NA,TRBV15,CATSGKEGSDEKLFF,TGTGCCACCAGCGGGAAGGAGGGATCGGATGAAAAACTGTTTTTT
NA,TRBJ1-5,NA,TRBV4-3,CASSQETSNQPQHF,TGCGCCAGCAGCCAAGAAACCAGCAATCAGCCCCAGCATTTT